The text below deals with one T cell receptor beta chain. Its target is unknown. This table comes from immunoSEQ multiplex PCR, and its TCRdb copy is limited to in-frame clones, with some not included. The table lists around 99,000 clones, roughly 90% of them singletons. These data come from a study of graft-versus-host responses after intestinal transplantation. Across the study: Uniformly, recipients were administered anti-thymocyte globulin induction with subsequent tacrolimus and steroids for approximately three years. Findings and caveats of the study: GvH clonotypes were identified within recipient marrow, with a subset emerging first in ileum or blood. Early post-transplant falls in HvG clones accompanied the peak levels of circulating GvH clones. Allografts carried high graft-versus-host to host-versus-graft clonal ratios in patients having graft-donor T cell macrochimerism.

With V trimmed by 6 bases and J by 3 bases, 6 bases remained unmatched. Per the germline V gene, CDR1 is MNHEY and CDR2 is SVGAGI. The CDR3 has 14 amino acids. The specimen comprised unstimulated CD4+ T cells sorted from spleen or lymph node cells, sampled before transplant. The clonotype originates from a human donor who was the organ donor for an intestinal transplant. The chain has TRBV6-5 and TRBJ2-7; 9 nucleotides line up with TRBD1. DNA for the CDR3: TGTGCCAGCAGCCGCTGGGACAGGGACTACGAGCAGTACTTC. Translated, it gives CASSRWDRDYEQYF.